The clone carrying this T cell receptor (beta chain) has at least ten counts. The antigen remains unidentified. The data are from a study of identical twins. The study, taken as a whole, reports: Shared out-of-frame alpha sequences (those common to twins) showed excess low generation probability.

TCRdb analysed the 5' RACE reads with MiXCR anew, one entry per CDR3 protein. In the table there are nearly 650,000 distinct CDR3 sequences, roughly 7.2% of which are singletons. CDR3 length equals 16 residues. The V and J ends lost 5 bases and 6 bases respectively, with 20 bases between them. These data also featured in a second study, about yellow fever vaccine responses in identical twins. That paper states: Twins showed a vaccine T cell response that reportedly seemed partly convergent, partly personalized.

Material: PBMCs. The chain recombines TRBV12-3 or TRBV12-4 with TRBJ2-1; D perhaps matches TRBD1 (6 bases). This sequence originates from a woman between 18 and 29 years old in good health. As DNA, the CDR3 is TGTGCCAGCAGTCCCCGCCTCAGGGGAAAGAGCAATGAGCAGTTCTTC. Translating it yields CASSPRLRGKSNEQFF.